The entry below gives a single TCR beta chain sequence along with its context. Assay: immunoSEQ multiplex PCR; the TCRdb copy retains only in-frame clones and omits some. The sample consists of about 660,000 clones, roughly 90% of them appearing once. Germline CDR1 and CDR2: MDHEN and SYDVKM. CDR3 length: 19 amino acids. V lost 6 bases, J lost 5 bases, and 19 bases stayed unmatched. The data derive from a study of shared T cell receptors in the human thymus. The same data also contributed to another study, on human thymus T cells. From that study: Corrective heart surgery yielded resections, and these provided the thymus tissue. In thymic and blood repertoires alike, V and J usage looked biased. Unrelated individuals reportedly shared highly overlapping thymic TCR repertoires.

The sequence was obtained from a boy less than two years old with a congenital heart defect. This sequence joins TRBV28 and TRBJ1-1; the match to TRBD1 covers 12 bases. Sequencing was carried out using thymocytes. The CDR3 DNA reads TGTGCCAGCAGCCGGGTCCCATCCCGGGACAGGGGGCGCTGGACTGAAGCTTTCTTT. Translation: CASSRVPSRDRGRWTEAFF.